What follows are 29 T cell receptor beta chains derived from one specimen sequenced in a study of blood T cell repertoires in COVID-19. Assay: immunoSEQ multiplex PCR; the TCRdb copy retains only in-frame clones and omits some. The profile shows around 430,000 clones, around nine tenths of them singletons. Sequenced: PBMCs or T cells enriched from blood (not recorded which). These receptors originate from a woman aged 50 to 60 who had recovered from COVID-19.

The chain uses TRBV5-6 and TRBJ2-5; 11 bases align to TRBD2. The junction had 7 bases not matched to a gene; V was cut back by 0 bases and J by 6 bases. Germline V gene data show CDR1 as SGHDT and CDR2 as YYEEEE. The CDR3 contains 16 residues. The CDR3 here is CASSLGTSGGLKTQYF. The CDR3 nucleotides are TGTGCCAGCAGCTTGGGTACTAGCGGGGGATTAAAGACCCAGTACTTC.

The chain joins TRBV27 to TRBJ1-2; 10 bases align to TRBD1. Looked up from germline, CDR1 is MNHEY and CDR2 is SMNVEV (reference sequence). There are 20 residues in the CDR3. With 4 bases clipped from V and 5 bases from J, the junction kept 22 bases outside the gene matches. CDR3 sequence: CASSSNFPGQGTRSIYGYTF. In DNA form, the CDR3 reads TGTGCCAGCAGTTCAAACTTTCCGGGACAGGGGACCCGAAGTATATATGGCTACACCTTC.

The chain has TRBV14 and TRBJ2-5; D may be TRBD1 (8 bases). The CDR3 contains 15 residues. Germline values: CDR1 SGHDN, CDR2 FVKESK. Trimming took off 2 bases at V and 4 bases at J, with 14 bases between the two ends. For the CDR3, the DNA is TGTGCCAGCAGCCAATACAGGGGGAGGGGAGAGACCCAGTACTTC. This codes for CASSQYRGRGETQYF.

The chain recombines TRBV3-1 (or the pseudogene TRBV3-2) with TRBJ1-1; the match to TRBD1 covers 7 bases. Germline lookup yields CDR1 LGHDT and CDR2 YNNKEL (reference sequence). V lost 7 bases and J lost 2; bases outside the gene matches: 4. The CDR3 totals 13 residues. The DNA for the CDR3 is TGTGCCAGCAACAACAGGGGAAACACTGAAGCTTTCTTT. Encoded protein: CASNNRGNTEAFF.

The rearrangement joins TRBV7-9 to TRBJ2-5; 8 bases align to TRBD1. Germline CDR1 SEHNR, CDR2 FQNEAQ (reference sequence). The CDR3 has 15 amino acids. V gave up 4 bases and J gave up 5 bases; unmatched junction bases: 9. CDR3 protein: CASSSSDRGRETQYF. The CDR3 bases are TGTGCCAGCAGCTCCTCCGACAGGGGCCGGGAGACCCAGTACTTC.

The gene calls are TRBV30 and TRBJ1-2, with a weak D call TRBD1 (5 bases). Trimming removed 0 bases at V and 0 bases at J, with 8 bases between. Germline loops: CDR1 GTSNPN, CDR2 SVGIG (reference sequence). This CDR3 has 14 residues. Here the CDR3 reads CAWSVSRANYGYTF. CDR3 DNA sequence: TGTGCCTGGAGTGTAAGCAGGGCTAACTATGGCTACACCTTC.

The chain joins TRBV10-3 to TRBJ2-3; D is perhaps TRBD1 (6 bases). In germline, CDR1 is ENHRY, CDR2 SYGVKD. This CDR3 region has 15 residues. The ends were cut back, 7 bases at V and 0 bases at J, with 14 bases in the middle. DNA for the CDR3: TGTGCCATCAAAACCCGGACAGCCAGCACAGATACGCAGTATTTT. Its translation is CAIKTRTASTDTQYF.

The table lists this clone with a count of one. The V call is TRBV5-1, the J call TRBJ1-2; 12 nucleotides line up with TRBD1. CDR3 length equals 13 residues. Germline values: CDR1 SGHRS, CDR2 YFSETQ. The trim removed 5 bases at V and 10 bases at J, leaving 6 bases unmatched. The chain's CDR3 is CASRPGTGGDYTF. The CDR3 DNA follows: TGCGCCAGCAGGCCCGGGACAGGGGGCGACTACACCTTC.

V is TRBV6-5 and J is TRBJ2-5; D may be TRBD1 (6 bases). The CDR3 has 15 residues. The V end lost 7 bases, the J end lost 5 bases, and 20 bases lay between the germline ends. CDR1 MNHEY and CDR2 SVGAGI come from the germline V gene. CDR3 sequence: CASTVGGTPRETQYF. CDR3 sequence (DNA): TGTGCCAGCACCGTAGGGGGTACTCCCCGGGAGACCCAGTACTTC.

The chain couples TRBV5-1 to TRBJ2-7; 9 bases are shared with TRBD1. Germline V gene lookup returns CDR1 SGHRS and CDR2 YFSETQ. The CDR3 length is 12 residues. V was clipped by 7 bases and J by 5 bases; unmatched bases: 4. The CDR3 nucleotides are TGCGCCAGCGGGACAGGGCGCGACGAGCAGTACTTC. It is translated as CASGTGRDEQYF.

For this clone: The same CDR3 arises from other DNA sequences in this sample as well. The chain recombines TRBV27 with TRBJ1-1; the D gene is possibly TRBD1 (5 bases). Trimming removed 3 bases from V and 0 bases from J, with 11 bases in between. Germline V gene sequence: CDR1 MNHEY, CDR2 SMNVEV (reference sequence). This CDR3 is 15 amino acids long. CDR3 residues: CASSFSPGMNTEAFF. CDR3 DNA sequence: TGTGCCAGCAGTTTTTCCCCAGGGATGAACACTGAAGCTTTCTTT.

The chain recombines TRBV9 with TRBJ2-3; 7 nucleotides agree with TRBD2. There are 16 residues in the CDR3. Germline V lookup: CDR1 SGDLS, CDR2 YYNGEE. V shed 4 bases, J shed 6 bases, and the junction held 14 bases outside the gene matches. CDR3 loop: CASSPRGRDVVDTQYF. The CDR3 DNA reads TGTGCCAGCAGCCCGAGAGGGAGGGATGTGGTGGATACGCAGTATTTT. The complete variable domain, with remaining parts taken from reference TRBV9 and TRBJ2-3, reads DSGVTQTPKHLITATGQRVTLRCSPRSGDLSVYWYQQSLDQGLQFLIQYYNGEERAKGNILERFSAQQFPDLHSELNLSSLELGDSALYFCASSPRGRDVVDTQYFGPGTRLTVL.

This rearrangement joins TRBV19 to TRBJ1-2; TRBD1 matches 8 bases. Germline CDR1 LNHDA, CDR2 SQIVND (reference sequence). This CDR3 is 13 amino acids long. The junction had 7 bases not matched to a gene; V was cut back by 6 bases and J by 7 bases. In DNA form, the CDR3 reads TGTGCCAGTAGAAATCAGGGGGCGGCTGGCTACACCTTC. Amino acids: CASRNQGAAGYTF.

V gene TRBV30 combines with J gene TRBJ1-5; D is possibly TRBD1 (5 bases). Trimming took 0 bases from V and 1 from J, leaving 10 bases between them. Germline V gene sequence: CDR1 GTSNPN, CDR2 SVGIG (reference sequence). CDR3 length equals 15 residues. For the CDR3, the DNA is TGTGCCTGGAGTGTAGGGGCGGCAAGCAATCAGCCCCAGCATTTT. This encodes CAWSVGAASNQPQHF.

V is TRBV27 and J is TRBJ2-1; D remains ambiguous. The CDR3 sequence is 11 residues long. Germline assignment: CDR1 MNHEY and CDR2 SMNVEV (reference sequence). V lost 5 bases and J 14 bases, leaving 13 bases between the germline ends. DNA for the CDR3: TGTGCCAGCAGTGCCTCGGGTCGAAAGTTCTTC. Translating gives CASSASGRKFF.

The CDR3 nucleotides are TGTGCCAGCAGCTTAGGGGGCCCTAAGGATGAGCAGTTCTTC. This sequence encodes CASSLGGPKDEQFF. The rearrangement joins TRBV7-2 to TRBJ2-1; D is possibly TRBD1 (5 bases). With 1 base removed from V and 8 bases from J, the gap between germline ends came to 12 bases. The V gene's germline CDR1 is SGHTA and CDR2 FQGNSA. This CDR3 has 14 amino acids.

V is TRBV18 and J is TRBJ2-7, with 7 bases that match TRBD1. Germline V CDR1 and CDR2: KGHSH, LQKENI. The CDR3 length is 14 residues. V was clipped by 3 bases and J by 2 bases; unmatched bases: 4. This CDR3 reads CASSPETGTYEQYF. The CDR3 DNA sequence: TGTGCCAGCTCACCGGAGACAGGGACCTACGAGCAGTACTTC.

J is TRBJ2-7 and V is TRBV18; perhaps TRBD1 as D (6 bases). The CDR3 has 14 residues. In germline, CDR1 is KGHSH, CDR2 LQKENI. V lost 3 bases to trimming and J lost 2 bases, with 11 bases between them. The chain's CDR3 is CASSPDRPPYEQYF. The CDR3 nucleotides read TGTGCCAGCTCACCTGACAGGCCTCCCTACGAGCAGTACTTC.

CDR3 sequence (DNA): TGCAGTGCTAGTCTCCGGGACAGCGGGTACAATGAGCAGTTCTTC. The encoded protein is CSASLRDSGYNEQFF. V usage is TRBV20-1 and J usage is TRBJ2-1; tentative D call: TRBD1 (7 bases). This CDR3 has 15 residues. Germline V gives CDR1 DFQATT, CDR2 SNEGSKA (reference sequence). Trimming removed 3 bases at V and 4 bases at J, with 16 bases between.

In its sample, this clone was seen a few times. The V and J genes are TRBV28 and TRBJ1-6; D is possibly TRBD1 (6 bases). The CDR3 has 14 amino acids. V was cut by 5 bases and J by 8 bases, with 13 bases left in between. Per the germline V gene, CDR1 is MDHEN and CDR2 is SYDVKM. CDR3 amino acids: CASSHGQWDSPLHF. The CDR3 DNA follows: TGTGCCAGCAGTCATGGACAGTGGGATTCACCCCTCCACTTT.

The rearrangement uses TRBV7-2 and TRBJ1-2, with D possibly TRBD1 on 5 matching bases. There are 13 residues in the CDR3. The V end lost 3 bases, the J end lost 8 bases, and 13 bases lay between the germline ends. Germline V CDR1 and CDR2: SGHTA, FQGNSA. The CDR3 is CASSLDTLGGYTF. CDR3 nucleotide sequence: TGTGCCAGCAGCTTGGACACCTTAGGGGGCTACACCTTC.

J is TRBJ2-1 and V is TRBV10-3; 14 positions agree with TRBD2. CDR1 and CDR2 from the germline V gene are ENHRY and SYGVKD. The CDR3 is made up of 13 amino acids. V shed 8 bases and J 8 bases; nucleotides not matched to a gene: 2. The CDR3 DNA reads as TGTGCCATCGGACTAGCGGGGGGCGATGAGCAGTTCTTC. It is translated as CAIGLAGGDEQFF.

V is TRBV19 and J is TRBJ1-5, with TRBD1 identical over 7 bases. The ends lost 8 bases at V and 2 bases at J; junction bases unmatched: 3. This CDR3 is built from 13 residues. Germline CDR1 and CDR2: LNHDA and SQIVND (reference sequence). DNA of the CDR3: TGTGCCAGTGACACAGGGGGCAATCAGCCCCAGCATTTT. This gives the protein CASDTGGNQPQHF.

Here the CDR3 reads CAWTRGESGNTEAFF. The CDR3 nucleotides read TGTGCCTGGACCCGCGGAGAAAGTGGGAACACTGAAGCTTTCTTT. The chain employs TRBV30 and TRBJ1-1; D is unresolved. Trimming cost V 4 bases and J 1 base, with 16 bases left between them. Per germline, CDR1 GTSNPN and CDR2 SVGIG (reference sequence). CDR3 length equals 15 residues.

This chain connects TRBV3-1 (or the pseudogene TRBV3-2) to TRBJ2-1, with a tentative D call TRBD2 (6 bases). V lost 1 base to trimming and J lost 5 bases, with 15 bases between them. The CDR3 has 16 residues. In germline, CDR1 is LGHDT, CDR2 YNNKEL (reference sequence). DNA of the CDR3: TGTGCCAGCAGCCAAGCAACGGGAGCAAACAACAATGAGCAGTTCTTC. It encodes CASSQATGANNNEQFF.

The sample holds one count of this clone. The genes are TRBV28 and TRBJ2-7, with 10 bases aligning to TRBD1. The CDR3 spans 15 residues. CDR1 MDHEN and CDR2 SYDVKM come from the germline V gene. V shed 5 bases and J 2 bases; nucleotides not matched to a gene: 6. CDR3 nucleotide sequence: TGTGCCAGCAGTAGTGACAGGGGGCCCCCCTACGAGCAGTACTTC. As protein: CASSSDRGPPYEQYF.

The gene calls are TRBV28 and TRBJ1-2; D possibly corresponds to TRBD1 (6 bases). Germline V gives CDR1 MDHEN, CDR2 SYDVKM. V was shortened by 2 bases and J by 7 bases, with 14 bases between the two germline ends. This CDR3 has 14 residues. The CDR3 nucleotides read TGTGCCAGCAGTTTACGACCGACAGGCCGTGGCTACACCTTC. The encoded protein is CASSLRPTGRGYTF.

The chain combines TRBV20-1 with TRBJ2-3; 8 nucleotides align to TRBD2. This CDR3 comprises 15 residues. Germline lookup yields CDR1 DFQATT and CDR2 SNEGSKA (reference sequence). V dropped 3 bases and J dropped 4; count of bases not matched to a gene: 9. The CDR3 here is CSASAPGLVSDTQYF. Here the CDR3 DNA reads TGCAGTGCTAGTGCCCCGGGACTAGTTTCAGATACGCAGTATTTT.

The CDR3: CAISFTGQGAAGYTF. In DNA form, the CDR3 reads TGTGCCATCAGTTTCACGGGACAGGGGGCGGCTGGCTACACCTTC. This chain uses TRBV10-3 with TRBJ1-2; 12 bases map to TRBD1. CDR1 is ENHRY, CDR2 SYGVKD, per germline. The junction had 8 bases not matched to a gene; V was cut back by 5 bases and J by 7 bases. This CDR3 has 15 residues.